The 20 T cell receptor beta chains below all came from one sample that was sequenced in a study of blood T cell repertoires in COVID-19. Sequencing used immunoSEQ multiplex PCR; TCRdb keeps in-frame clones, though not all of them. Among roughly 240,000 clones listed, 86% were seen once. Sequencing used peripheral blood. The receptor source for this set is a man younger than 35 with active or convalescent COVID-19.

The CDR3 region is CASSSGGTAYGETQYF. In nucleotides, the CDR3 is TGTGCCAGCAGCTCAGGGGGGACAGCTTATGGGGAGACCCAGTACTTC. This rearrangement joins TRBV11-2 to TRBJ2-5; the D gene is possibly TRBD1 (7 bases). The V gene's germline CDR1 is SGHAT and CDR2 FQNNGV. V lost 4 bases, J lost 5 bases, and 20 bases lay in between. The CDR3 has 16 amino acids.

This sequence joins TRBV6-1 and TRBJ1-2, with 8 nucleotides matching TRBD1. This CDR3 spans 15 amino acids. V dropped 3 bases and J dropped 2; count of bases not matched to a gene: 5. Germline lookup yields CDR1 MNHNS and CDR2 SASEGT. The CDR3 region has the DNA TGTGCCAGCAGTGATAAAACAGGGGGAAACTATGGCTACACCTTC. Its translation: CASSDKTGGNYGYTF.

V and J are TRBV28 and TRBJ2-1; TRBD2 agrees at 16 bases. CDR1 and CDR2 (germline): MDHEN, SYDVKM. The CDR3 loop spans 19 amino acids. V shed 5 bases, J shed 1 base, and the junction held 8 bases outside the gene matches. CDR3 residues: CASSAVGTSGRGSYNEQFF. In DNA, the CDR3 is TGTGCCAGCAGTGCAGTGGGGACTAGCGGGAGGGGTTCCTACAATGAGCAGTTCTTC.

This clone was counted between two and nine times. The chain employs TRBV19 and TRBJ1-1; D gene ambiguous. CDR3 length: 15 residues. Germline CDR1 LNHDA, CDR2 SQIVND (reference sequence). The V end lost 1 base, the J end lost 2 bases, and 11 bases lay between the germline ends. The CDR3 here is CASSIGSGTNTEAFF. DNA of the CDR3: TGTGCCAGTAGTATAGGGAGCGGAACCAACACTGAAGCTTTCTTT.

V usage is TRBV5-6 and J usage is TRBJ2-7, with TRBD2 matching 7 bases. This CDR3 contains 16 residues. CDR1 and CDR2 from the germline V gene are SGHDT and YYEEEE. V dropped 3 bases and J dropped 2; count of bases not matched to a gene: 11. The CDR3 loop reads CASSSKTSHITYEQYF. In DNA form, the CDR3 reads TGTGCCAGCAGCTCGAAGACTAGCCACATAACCTACGAGCAGTACTTC.

The chain uses TRBV19 and TRBJ2-1; D is possibly TRBD2 (6 bases). Germline V CDR1 and CDR2: LNHDA, SQIVND (reference sequence). The CDR3 is made up of 15 amino acids. V lost 1 base, J lost 5 bases, and 12 bases lay in between. For the CDR3, the DNA is TGTGCCAGTAGTATAGCCGGGGGACTGAACAATGAGCAGTTCTTC. It is translated as CASSIAGGLNNEQFF.

This chain joins TRBV18 and TRBJ2-7, with D perhaps TRBD1 (5 bases). V gave up 4 bases and J gave up 6 bases, with 10 bases separating them. Per the germline V gene, CDR1 is KGHSH and CDR2 is LQKENI. This CDR3 is built from 12 residues. The CDR3: CASSLQVGEQYF. CDR3 bases: TGTGCCAGCTCACTACAGGTAGGCGAGCAGTACTTC.

V is TRBV12-5 and J is TRBJ2-7; D is unclear. The CDR3 is made up of 12 amino acids. From germline, CDR1 is LGHNT and CDR2 FRNRAP. V was cut by 1 base and J by 4 bases, with 5 bases left in between. The CDR3 DNA is TGTGCTAGTGGTTTGGGGGCTTACGAGCAGTACTTC. It codes for CASGLGAYEQYF. Full variable domain (outside the CDR3, taken from reference TRBV12-5 and TRBJ2-7): DARVTQTPRHKVTEMGQEVTMRCQPILGHNTVFWYRQTMMQGLELLAYFRNRAPLDDSGMPKDRFSAEMPDATLATLKIQPSEPRDSAVYFCASGLGAYEQYFGPGTRLTVT.

This chain connects TRBV6-5 to TRBJ1-2; D is unresolved. The CDR3 has 14 amino acids. Trimming took 2 bases from V and 3 from J, leaving 10 bases between them. Germline V gene lookup returns CDR1 MNHEY and CDR2 SVGAGI. CDR3 sequence (DNA): TGTGCCAGCAGTTACCGTCCCGCGGACTATGGCTACACCTTC. Translation gives CASSYRPADYGYTF.

CDR3 residues: CASSAGTSGGYTF. CDR3 nucleotides: TGTGCCAGCAGCGCGGGGACTTCTGGGGGCTACACCTTC. The chain joins TRBV9 to TRBJ1-2, with a possible D match to TRBD1 (5 bases). This CDR3 has 13 residues. Per germline, CDR1 SGDLS and CDR2 YYNGEE. Trimming took 3 bases from V and 8 from J, leaving 14 bases between them.

This clone has only a few counts. The chain has TRBV5-6 and TRBJ1-2; D is perhaps TRBD1 (5 bases). Trimming left V 3 bases short and J 8 bases short, with 14 bases between. The CDR3 runs to 13 residues. CDR1 is SGHDT, CDR2 YYEEEE, per germline. CDR3 residues: CASSSGQFEGYTF. Written as DNA, the CDR3 is TGTGCCAGCAGCTCAGGACAATTCGAAGGCTACACCTTC.

This chain connects TRBV7-2 to TRBJ1-2, with D hard to call. From germline, CDR1 is SGHTA and CDR2 FQGNSA. The length of the CDR3 is 15 residues. V lost 2 bases, J lost 0 bases, and 10 bases lay in between. CDR3 bases: TGTGCCAGCAGCTTATGGGGAGGTGCTAACTATGGCTACACCTTC. Protein sequence: CASSLWGGANYGYTF. Full variable domain (outside the CDR3, taken from reference TRBV7-2 and TRBJ1-2): GAGVSQSPSNKVTEKGKDVELRCDPISGHTALYWYRQSLGQGLEFLIYFQGNSAPDKSGLPSDRFSAERTGGSVSTLTIQRTQQEDSAVYLCASSLWGGANYGYTFGSGTRLTVV.

This clone came up once. The chain is built from TRBV5-1 and TRBJ2-7; the D gene is possibly TRBD2 (5 bases). The CDR3 is 15 residues long. Trimming took off 4 bases at V and 1 base at J, with 15 bases between the two ends. The germline V gene has CDR1 SGHRS and CDR2 YFSETQ. DNA of the CDR3: TGCGCCAGCAGCCGTTCTGGAGGCCAGTCCTACGAGCAGTACTTC. This encodes CASSRSGGQSYEQYF.

J is TRBJ1-4 and V is TRBV28; 7 nucleotides line up with TRBD1. The V and J ends lost 5 bases and 8 bases, in that order; junction bases with no gene match: 8. Germline assignment: CDR1 MDHEN and CDR2 SYDVKM. This CDR3 has 14 residues. The CDR3 DNA sequence: TGTGCCAGCAGTCGAACAGGGGTTTACGAAAAACTGTTTTTT. It encodes CASSRTGVYEKLFF.

The chain is built from TRBV10-2 and TRBJ1-6, with TRBD1 as a possible D gene (5 bases). The germline CDR1 and CDR2 sequences are WSHSY and SAAADI. The CDR3 contains 14 residues. Trimming pared 10 bases from V and 9 bases from J, leaving 19 bases between. The CDR3 nucleotides read TGCGCCACCAGGGTCCTGAGGGAGGGTTCACCCCTCCACTTT. Amino acids: CATRVLREGSPLHF.

The V gene is TRBV30, the J gene TRBJ1-4; no clear D. With 0 bases removed from V and 11 bases from J, the gap between germline ends came to 16 bases. This CDR3 is built from 14 residues. Germline CDR1 and CDR2: GTSNPN and SVGIG (reference sequence). The CDR3 is CAWSVRQPTRKLFF. CDR3 DNA: TGTGCCTGGAGTGTACGGCAGCCGACGCGGAAACTGTTTTTT.

The table lists this clone with a few counts. The J gene is TRBJ1-1, the V gene TRBV23-1, with 11 bases aligning to TRBD1. TRBV23-1 is designated an ORF whose function remains uncertain. Unmatched junction bases numbered 2, after V lost 3 bases and J lost 5 bases. The CDR3 sequence is 14 residues long. CDR3 loop: CASSQGQGETEAFF. CDR3 nucleotides: TGCGCCAGCAGTCAGGGACAGGGGGAGACTGAAGCTTTCTTT.

This chain joins TRBV19 and TRBJ2-3, with 14 bases aligning to TRBD2. After removal of 10 bases from V and 9 bases from J, the junction contained 15 bases not matched to a gene. Germline CDR1 and CDR2: LNHDA and SQIVND (reference sequence). CDR3 length equals 16 residues. For the CDR3, the DNA is TGTGCCACAGTAGTAACCGGGACTAGCGGGGGAGGAACGCAGTATTTT. Its protein is CATVVTGTSGGGTQYF.

The gene calls are TRBV30 and TRBJ1-4, with D perhaps matching TRBD1 (6 bases). Trimming took off 3 bases at V and 7 bases at J, with 12 bases between the two ends. Per the germline V gene, CDR1 is GTSNPN and CDR2 is SVGIG (reference sequence). The length of the CDR3 is 13 residues. The DNA of the CDR3 is TGTGCCTGGAGCGGGGACATCGGTGAAAAACTGTTTTTT. Translating gives CAWSGDIGEKLFF.

The table lists this clone with a count of one. The chain has TRBV10-3 and TRBJ2-2; possibly TRBD1 for D (5 bases). Germline V gene data show CDR1 as ENHRY and CDR2 as SYGVKD. The CDR3 has 13 residues. Trimming shortened V by 8 bases and J by 3 bases, and 10 bases separated the two germline ends. The CDR3, as DNA: TGTGCCATCTGGGGCAGCGACACCGGGGAGCTGTTTTTT. This gives the protein CAIWGSDTGELFF.